This T cell receptor (beta chain) derives from a study of T cells in Graves' hyperthyroidism and ophthalmopathy. Points on this clonotype: The antigen remains undetermined.

Study-wide points: A model of 13 V-J features distinguished ophthalmopathy from stable hyperthyroidism.

RNA transcripts gave rise to amplified TCR beta CDR3 regions. The HTBI primer set drove a first-round RT-PCR of the TCR CDR3. MiXCR, run by TCRdb on the multiplex PCR reads, gives a single entry per CDR3 protein. The sample records around 610,000 distinct CDR3 sequences, under 15% being singletons. V lost 6 bases and J 7 bases, leaving 18 bases between the germline ends. This CDR3 spans 13 amino acids. Germline V gene lookup returns CDR1 DFQATT and CDR2 SNEGSKA (reference sequence). The sample taken for sequencing was blood. This TCR was sampled from a woman aged 40 to 55 with Graves' ophthalmopathy. The rearrangement joins TRBV20-1 to TRBJ1-1; a possible D gene is TRBD1 (5 bases). This chain's CDR3 is CSAYSGGRSEAFF. The CDR3 nucleotides are TGCAGTGCCTATAGCGGGGGTCGGAGTGAAGCTTTCTTT.